Detailed here is one T cell receptor beta chain. Assay used: immunoSEQ multiplex PCR; TCRdb lists only in-frame clones, some missing. This table has 65,000 to 95,000 clones, 94% appearing once. This sample is drawn from a study of T cell changes during pregnancy in multiple sclerosis. CDR3 length equals 13 residues. Per germline, CDR1 MNHEY and CDR2 SVGAGI. V gave up 2 bases and J gave up 1 base, with 5 bases separating them. This TCR came from a female donor in good health, enrolled as a control in a pregnancy study. The chain carries TRBV6-5 and TRBJ1-1; D is unresolved. The sample was peripheral blood, taken in the second trimester of pregnancy. As DNA, the CDR3 is TGTGCCAGCAGTTACGTCCAGAACACTGAAGCTTTCTTT. Protein product: CASSYVQNTEAFF.